This passage covers 24 T cell receptor beta chains from one sample sequenced in a study of blood T cells in healthy people across ages. Primed by a sample-barcoded 5' primer and a J-beta primer mix, a second PCR proceeded for about 6 to 12 cycles. TCRdb re-derived calls from the 5' RACE reads in MiXCR, one entry per CDR3 protein. The table has approximately 700,000 distinct CDR3 sequences, about a third seen once. The sample taken for sequencing was blood. These receptors were obtained from a woman at least 80 years old in good health.

There are many counts of this clonotype. J is TRBJ1-5 and V is TRBV2, with D unclear. The V end lost 6 bases, the J end lost 1 base, and 4 bases lay between the germline ends. The CDR3 sequence is 12 residues long. CDR1 SNHLY and CDR2 FYNNEI come from the germline V gene. The CDR3 region is CASRDSNQPQHF. Here the CDR3 DNA reads TGTGCCAGCAGGGACAGCAATCAGCCCCAGCATTTT.

This clonotype was detected a few times. This may stem from a read error, because a much larger clone lies one nucleotide away. The V and J genes are TRBV5-1 and TRBJ2-7, with TRBD2 matching 9 bases. The V gene end was trimmed by 4 bases and the J gene end by 6 bases; junction bases not matched to a gene: 11. This CDR3 is 15 amino acids long. Germline CDR1 and CDR2: SGHRS and YFSETQ. The CDR3 region is CASSNRLAARSEQYF. CDR3 coding DNA: TGCGCCAGCAGCAACCGACTAGCGGCCCGCAGCGAGCAGTACTTC.

In its sample, this clonotype was seen many times. CDR3 nucleotide sequence: TGTGCCATAGCGGGGGGGGGCACAGATACGCAGTATTTT. It codes for CAIAGGGTDTQYF. The V and J genes are TRBV10-3 and TRBJ2-3; 10 bases fit TRBD2. V was clipped by 9 bases and J by 1 base; unmatched bases: 1. Germline lookup yields CDR1 ENHRY and CDR2 SYGVKD. The CDR3 extends over 13 amino acids.

This clonotype was seen repeatedly, ten times or more. The rearrangement links TRBV12-3 or TRBV12-4 to TRBJ2-1, with 11 bases fitting TRBD1. V dropped 4 bases and J dropped 1; count of bases not matched to a gene: 9. The CDR3 is 18 residues long. The CDR3, as DNA: TGTGCCAGCAGTTCAAGGGACAGGGGGTTCACATCCTACAATGAGCAGTTCTTC. This encodes CASSSRDRGFTSYNEQFF.

In this sample, this clonotype turned up a few times. A much larger clone lies one base from this, so it may be a read error. The J gene is TRBJ2-1, the V gene TRBV7-2; a possible D gene is TRBD1 (6 bases). Trimming removed 0 bases at V and 8 bases at J, with 11 bases between. Germline V gives CDR1 SGHTA, CDR2 FQGNSA. The length of the CDR3 is 14 residues. CDR3 sequence: CASSLAFRGYEQFF. CDR3 nucleotides: TGTGCCAGCAGCTTAGCGTTCAGGGGCTATGAGCAGTTCTTC. Looking up the rest from reference TRBV7-2 and TRBJ2-1 gives the full variable domain: GAGVSQSPSNKVTEKGKDVELRCDPISGHTALYWYRQSLGQGLEFLIYFQGNSAPDKSGLPSDRFSAERTGGSVSTLTIQRTQQEDSAVYLCASSLAFRGYEQFFGPGTRLTVL.

The rearrangement joins TRBV9 to TRBJ1-6; no clear D gene. The V end lost 0 bases, the J end lost 6 bases, and 10 bases lay between the germline ends. This CDR3 is built from 15 residues. Germline V lookup: CDR1 SGDLS, CDR2 YYNGEE. The CDR3: CASSVDHGINSPLHF. In DNA form, the CDR3 reads TGTGCCAGCAGCGTAGATCATGGGATTAATTCACCCCTCCACTTT.

This clonotype was recorded at least ten times. The rearrangement uses TRBV29-1 and TRBJ2-1; no definite D call. The CDR3 covers 10 residues. Germline V gene sequence: CDR1 SQVTM, CDR2 ANQGSEA. Trimming took off 3 bases at V and 8 bases at J, with 5 bases between the two ends. The CDR3 sequence: CSVDRYEQFF. The CDR3 region has the DNA TGCAGCGTTGATAGGTATGAGCAGTTCTTC.

This clonotype was seen many times. The chain has TRBV5-6 and TRBJ2-1, with D perhaps matching TRBD1 or TRBD2 (5 bases each). The CDR3 length is 18 residues. Germline lookup yields CDR1 SGHDT and CDR2 YYEEEE. V dropped 3 bases and J dropped 3 bases, with 22 bases sitting between them. The CDR3 nucleotides read TGTGCCAGCAGCTCGCCCCCCGGGGCCAGACCTAACTACAATGAGCAGTTCTTC. Translation: CASSSPPGARPNYNEQFF.

This clonotype was counted many times. V and J are TRBV5-6 and TRBJ1-1, with D possibly being TRBD1 (6 bases). The germline CDR1 and CDR2 sequences are SGHDT and YYEEEE. Trimming removed 2 bases from V and 4 bases from J, with 12 bases in between. This CDR3 has 14 amino acids. CDR3 in amino acids: CASSFSGTSTEAFF. The CDR3 nucleotides are TGTGCCAGCAGCTTCTCCGGGACAAGCACTGAAGCTTTCTTT.

For this clonotype: At one boundary the junction diverges from the germline segment, which might be a read error. This sequence joins TRBV10-3 and TRBJ2-3; 10 bases are a match to TRBD1. Germline V gene sequence: CDR1 ENHRY, CDR2 SYGVKD. The CDR3 has 16 amino acids. In DNA, the CDR3 is TGTGCCAGCAGTTCCGCTATGACAGGGGGCGTAGATACGCAGTATTTT. It codes for CASSSAMTGGVDTQYF.

In this sample, this clonotype turned up a few times. The V call is TRBV6-4, the J call TRBJ2-2, with 11 bases identical to TRBD2. The CDR3 is made up of 17 amino acids. V gave up 4 bases and J gave up 0 bases; unmatched junction bases: 4. The germline V gene has CDR1 MRHNA and CDR2 SNTAGT. The CDR3 coding sequence is TGTGCCAGCAGTGTACTAGCGGGGGCCACGAACACCGGGGAGCTGTTTTTT. It yields the protein CASSVLAGATNTGELFF.

The V and J genes are TRBV7-3 and TRBJ2-3, with D tentatively TRBD2 (5 bases). CDR3 length: 14 amino acids. Trimming took off 5 bases at V and 2 bases at J, with 11 bases between the two ends. Germline CDR1 and CDR2: SGHTA and FQGTGA. The CDR3 is CASSPSRDTDTQYF. CDR3 bases: TGTGCCAGCAGCCCCAGTCGGGACACAGATACGCAGTATTTT.

To note about this clonotype: A much larger clone differs by one base, so this may be a read error. The chain couples TRBV5-5 to TRBJ2-5; D unclear. The CDR3 is 14 residues long. The germline V gene has CDR1 SGHKS and CDR2 YYEKEE (reference sequence). The V and J ends lost 2 bases and 11 bases respectively, with 19 bases between them. The CDR3 here is CASSFDRLINEQYF. CDR3 in DNA: TGTGCCAGCAGCTTTGACCGGTTGATAAATGAGCAGTACTTC.

This clonotype was picked up many times. J is TRBJ2-3 and V is TRBV5-1; 12 bases are shared with TRBD2. Germline values: CDR1 SGHRS, CDR2 YFSETQ. V shed 5 bases and J 2 bases; nucleotides not matched to a gene: 6. The CDR3 consists of 16 residues. CDR3: CASRSPSGGATDTQYF. Here the CDR3 DNA reads TGCGCCAGCAGGTCCCCTAGCGGGGGGGCCACAGATACGCAGTATTTT.

As regards this clonotype: One end of the junction fails to match germline, which may point to a read error. The chain combines TRBV6-5 with TRBJ1-1; D is ambiguous. This CDR3 is built from 13 residues. The germline V gene has CDR1 MNHEY and CDR2 SVGAGI. This CDR3 is CVSSYSGNTEAFF. The CDR3 DNA follows: TGTGTCAGCAGTTACTCGGGGAACACTGAAGCTTTCTTT.

This rearrangement joins TRBV7-2 to TRBJ2-7; 10 nucleotides line up with TRBD2. The CDR3 has 14 amino acids. J was trimmed by 6 bases and V by 5 bases; bases with no gene match: 7. Germline V gene data show CDR1 as SGHTA and CDR2 as FQGNSA. CDR3 nucleotide sequence: TGTGCCAGCAGCCCCCCGGGACTAGCGACCGAGCAGTACTTC. It encodes CASSPPGLATEQYF.

As to this clonotype: With a much larger clone just one base away, this may be a read error. V usage is TRBV15 and J usage is TRBJ1-2; D unresolved. The CDR3 is 13 residues long. The germline V gene encodes CDR1 LNHNV and CDR2 YYDKDF (reference sequence). Trimming cost V 2 bases and J 4 bases, with 8 bases left between them. CDR3 in DNA: TGTGCCACCAGCAGAAGAACAGCCTATGGCTACACCTTC. Its protein is CATSRRTAYGYTF.

In this sample, this clonotype turned up many times. This sequence joins TRBV27 and TRBJ1-2; D is possibly TRBD1 (5 bases). V shed 8 bases and J shed 4 bases, with 11 bases lying between them. Germline V CDR1 and CDR2: MNHEY, SMNVEV (reference sequence). This CDR3 comprises 12 residues. CDR3 in DNA: TGTGCCAGCGGTGGCAGGGTCTATGGCTACACCTTC. This sequence encodes CASGGRVYGYTF.

At least ten counts were recorded for this clonotype. The chain is built from TRBV29-1 and TRBJ2-7, with 9 bases aligning to TRBD1. Per germline, CDR1 SQVTM and CDR2 ANQGSEA. The CDR3 totals 14 residues. Unmatched junction bases numbered 10, after V lost 7 bases and J lost 3 bases. The CDR3, as DNA: TGCAGCGCCCGTCCGGGACAGGGTCGCTACGAGCAGTACTTC. Residues: CSARPGQGRYEQYF.

CDR3 in DNA: TGTGCCACCAGTTCGGAGGGCCCCTACAATGAGCAGTTCTTC. Translated: CATSSEGPYNEQFF. The chain recombines TRBV24-1 with TRBJ2-1, with D possibly matching TRBD2 (6 bases). The CDR3 has 14 residues. Trimming took 6 bases from V and 2 from J, leaving 10 bases between them. Germline V gives CDR1 KGHDR, CDR2 SFDVKD.

In its sample, this clonotype was seen once. This chain joins TRBV7-2 and TRBJ1-2, with D tentatively TRBD1 (5 bases). This CDR3 comprises 16 residues. CDR1 and CDR2 (germline): SGHTA, FQGNSA. The ends were cut back, 0 bases at V and 5 bases at J, with 16 bases in the middle. CDR3 DNA sequence: TGTGCCAGCAGCTTAGCTGCTTCCAGGGCTGTGTATGGCTACACCTTC. Amino acid sequence: CASSLAASRAVYGYTF.

This clonotype turned up a few times. The chain is built from TRBV7-9 and TRBJ2-2; TRBD1 aligns across 11 bases. J gave up 5 bases and V 6 bases, and 2 bases lay outside the gene matches. Germline lookup yields CDR1 SEHNR and CDR2 FQNEAQ (reference sequence). This CDR3 region has 14 residues. CDR3: CASRGTGGTGELFF. CDR3 in DNA: TGTGCCAGCAGGGGGACAGGGGGAACCGGGGAGCTGTTTTTT.

This clonotype has a handful of counts. The chain carries TRBV15 and TRBJ1-2; 9 nucleotides agree with TRBD1. V gave up 2 bases and J gave up 7 bases; unmatched junction bases: 11. Germline loops: CDR1 LNHNV, CDR2 YYDKDF (reference sequence). The CDR3 runs to 16 residues. CDR3 region: CATSRSSDRGGGGYTF. CDR3 in DNA: TGTGCCACCAGCAGATCCAGTGACAGGGGGGGGGGTGGCTACACCTTC.

The rearrangement links TRBV2 to TRBJ1-1; the D is unclear. The length of the CDR3 is 13 residues. Trimming pared 0 bases from V and 6 bases from J, leaving 8 bases between. Per germline, CDR1 SNHLY and CDR2 FYNNEI. The CDR3 nucleotides are TGTGCCAGCAGTGAAGCCCCGGCCGCTGAAGCTTTCTTT. Residues: CASSEAPAAEAFF.